This entry concerns a single T cell receptor beta chain. Its antigen has not been determined. No much larger clonotype is one base removed from it; base qualities were not supplied. This sample was taken from a study of T cell responses to AZD1222 COVID-19 vaccine (dated by TCRdb to the early 2020s). The study in broad terms: A total of over 230 trial participants underwent TCR sequencing, of whom around 210 had received two doses of AZD1222 and 26 had received two doses of the MenACWY control vaccine. Enrollment into the trials was organized by age into subgroups of 18-55, 56-69 and 70-plus years, and those subgroups contained roughly 160, 29 and 62 TCR-sequenced participants, respectively.

The CDR3 regions of human TCRbeta chains were analyzed by immunosequencing. Per the authors' processing: TCRs in the repertoires were matched against a reference library of SARS-CoV-2-specific TCRs that had been generated with the MIRA antigen-specificity platform. Breadth was defined as the fraction of unique TCRs that were SARS-CoV-2-associated. Depth was defined as the fraction of total T cells that were SARS-CoV-2-associated. Using the MIRA data, every spike-specific TCR was mapped to the spike region that the TCR reacted to and assigned to either a CD4 or a CD8 class. Log10-transformed breadth and depth values were compared by one-way ANOVA with Sidak's multiple comparisons tests. Not all clones reach the TCRdb copy of this immuneACCESS table, which keeps in-frame sequences only. Checked studies attribute under half of the gap to unresolved V genes and leave the rest unexplained. The DNA gave D and trimming, while V, J and clone size come from that table. The sample profile shows 98,000 or so clones; approximately 84% of them were found once. The ten largest clones take up 11% to 15% of the sample.

Results the study describes overall, beyond this receptor: The 56-69-year group was small, and its depth increase did not reach significance, likely because of low power. Epitopes outside the regions mutated in the B.1.351 and B.1.1.7 variants were reportedly recognized by nearly half of the unique spike-specific TCRs. Because no samples from the day 14 peak response were available, repertoires could be characterized only after the peak T cell response. The whole spike protein was spanned by vaccine-associated CD4 TCRs, and dominant responses were seen in regions 160-218 and 743-854. Conclusions about previously exposed vaccinees are limited because only six or seven AZD1222 recipients were SARS-CoV-2 seropositive at baseline. Most participants were white British and females outnumbered males, and the authors suggested that clonal diversity may have been underestimated. After two AZD1222 doses, spike-specific TCR breadth and depth were significantly higher than at day 0 and than in MenACWY recipients.

The time point label, as the study defines it: about 28 days (+/-7) after the second vaccine dose. AZD1222 recipients with second doses at about 4 weeks or about 12 weeks were pooled, because spike-specific TCR depth and breadth did not differ between schedules. Samples from vaccinated people were obtained from the UK trials COV001 and COV002, which included a single-blind randomized controlled phase 2/3 trial of AZD1222 (ChAdOx1 nCoV-19) in healthy adults. Trial participant PBMC samples were collected at day 0 and day 28 after the second dose for TCRbeta chain sequencing. The CDR3, cysteine through phenylalanine, is 18 amino acids long. Only CDR3 DNA remains: 54 bases, in frame from the first base. Deletion took 4 bases off V and 0 bases off J, with a span of 21 bases between the germline ends. Based on the germline V gene, the CDR1 and CDR2 sequences are SGHRS and YFSETQ.

The sequence was obtained from an adult who received the AZD1222 COVID-19 vaccine. In this chain, TRBV5-1 is recombined with TRBJ2-3; the D segment could be TRBD2, given 7 matching bases. The specimen comprised peripheral blood, sampled 28 days after the second AZD1222 dose. The base sequence is TGCGCCAGCAGCGCGGGACGGGGGGCGGTCAGTAGCACAGATACGCAGTATTTT. It translates as CASSAGRGAVSSTDTQYF. Outside the CDR3, residues come from the reference TRBV5-1 and TRBJ2-3 proteins, so the full variable domain is: KAGVTQTPRYLIKTRGQQVTLSCSPISGHRSVSWYQQTPGQGLQFLFEYFSETQRNKGNFPGRFSGRQFSNSRSEMNVSTLELGDSALYLCASSAGRGAVSSTDTQYFGPGTRLTVL.